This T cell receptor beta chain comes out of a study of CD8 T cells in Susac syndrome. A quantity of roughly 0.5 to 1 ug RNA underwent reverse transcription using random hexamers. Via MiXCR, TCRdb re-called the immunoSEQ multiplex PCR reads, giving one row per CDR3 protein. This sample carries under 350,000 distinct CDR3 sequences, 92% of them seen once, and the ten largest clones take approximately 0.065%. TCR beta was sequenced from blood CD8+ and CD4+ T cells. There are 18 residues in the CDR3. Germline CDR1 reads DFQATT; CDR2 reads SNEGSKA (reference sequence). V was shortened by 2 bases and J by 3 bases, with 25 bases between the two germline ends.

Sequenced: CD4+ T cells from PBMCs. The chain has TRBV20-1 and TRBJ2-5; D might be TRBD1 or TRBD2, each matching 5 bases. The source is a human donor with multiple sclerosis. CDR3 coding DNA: TGCAGTGCTAGATTGCCTTGGTGGGGCAGGGTGGAGGAAGAGACCCAGTACTTC. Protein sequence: CSARLPWWGRVEEETQYF.